These 16 T cell receptor beta chains came from one sample sequenced in a study of CD8+CD57+ T cells in acquired aplastic anemia. Patients chosen for sequencing had shown CD8+CD57+ cell expansion by flow cytometry. The template for TCR beta VDJ and CDR3 sequence profiling was genomic DNA. MiXCR was run by TCRdb on the reads, yielding one entry per CDR3 protein. The sample has about 150,000 distinct CDR3 sequences; approximately 52% are singletons. Material: sorted CD4+, CD8+, or CD8+CD57+ T cells (not recorded which) from PBMCs. The receptor set was obtained from a human donor with aplastic anemia.

The chain carries TRBV10-3 and TRBJ2-4; D is ambiguous. The CDR3 has 14 amino acids. CDR1 ENHRY and CDR2 SYGVKD come from the germline V gene. V was shortened by 0 bases and J by 1 base, with 4 bases between the two germline ends. The CDR3 is CAISESGAKNIQYF. For the CDR3, the DNA is TGTGCCATCAGTGAGTCGGGGGCCAAAAACATTCAGTACTTC.

This clonotype was seen many times. The V gene is TRBV9, the J gene TRBJ1-2; TRBD1 matches 7 bases. CDR1 is SGDLS, CDR2 YYNGEE, per germline. V trimming: 7 bases; J trimming: 6 bases; junction bases outside the gene matches: 6. The CDR3 consists of 12 residues. Here the CDR3 DNA reads TGTGCCAGCCAGAGGGGGCCTCATGGCTACACCTTC. This codes for CASQRGPHGYTF.

A word on this clonotype: A much larger clone is a single base away; this may be a read error. The chain carries TRBV7-2 and TRBJ2-1, with D possibly TRBD2 on 6 matching bases. The germline V gene encodes CDR1 SGHTA and CDR2 FQGNSA. With 5 bases removed from V and 8 bases from J, the gap between germline ends came to 19 bases. This CDR3 contains 15 residues. The CDR3 here is CASSPRAEGEDEQFF. In DNA, the CDR3 is TGTGCCAGCAGCCCCCGGGCTGAAGGGGAGGATGAGCAGTTCTTC.

This clonotype came up once. CDR3 in amino acids: CATTYYPANQPQHF. The CDR3 DNA sequence: TGTGCCACCACCTACTACCCGGCTAATCAGCCCCAGCATTTT. The chain joins TRBV15 to TRBJ1-5; no clear D gene. The CDR3 is 14 residues long. V was trimmed by 7 bases and J by 4 bases, leaving 14 bases between them. CDR1 is LNHNV, CDR2 YYDKDF, per germline (reference sequence).

This clonotype is a singleton in its sample. The gene calls are TRBV20-1 and TRBJ2-5; D gene uncertain. Trimming pared 1 base from V and 2 bases from J, leaving 11 bases between. The V gene's germline CDR1 is DFQATT and CDR2 SNEGSKA (reference sequence). The CDR3 loop spans 14 amino acids. As DNA, the CDR3 is TGCAGTGCTAGAGTTGCAGGCCGGCAAGAGACCCAGTACTTC. Encoded protein: CSARVAGRQETQYF.

This clonotype was counted between two and nine times. V and J are TRBV25-1 and TRBJ2-3, with D unclear. CDR3 length: 15 residues. The V end was cut by 9 bases, the J end by 2 bases, with 18 bases between. Germline V gives CDR1 MGHDK, CDR2 SYGVNS. Here the CDR3 reads CASGPHRASTDTQYF. The DNA for the CDR3 is TGTGCCAGTGGACCTCACAGAGCATCCACAGATACGCAGTATTTT.

The rearrangement links TRBV2 to TRBJ2-7; no clear D. Trimming shortened V by 1 base and J by 1 base, and 8 bases separated the two germline ends. CDR1 SNHLY and CDR2 FYNNEI come from the germline V gene. The CDR3 is made up of 14 amino acids. The CDR3 here is CASSEEAASYEQYF. In nucleotides, the CDR3 is TGTGCCAGCAGTGAAGAGGCAGCTTCCTACGAGCAGTACTTC.

The chain is built from TRBV7-9 and TRBJ2-3; D is ambiguous. The V gene's germline CDR1 is SEHNR and CDR2 FQNEAQ (reference sequence). CDR3 size: 13 residues. V was shortened by 4 bases and J by 0 bases, with 5 bases between the two germline ends. CDR3 amino acids: CASSSSSTDTQYF. The CDR3 coding sequence is TGTGCCAGCAGCTCCTCTAGCACAGATACGCAGTATTTT. Full variable domain (missing parts from reference TRBV7-9 and TRBJ2-3): DTGVSQNPRHKITKRGQNVTFRCDPISEHNRLYWYRQTLGQGPEFLTYFQNEAQLEKSRLLSDRFSAERPKGSFSTLEIQRTEQGDSAMYLCASSSSSTDTQYFGPGTRLTVL.

CDR3 residues: CASSLEGLFYGYTF. DNA of the CDR3: TGTGCCAGTAGTCTGGAGGGACTCTTTTATGGCTACACCTTC. J is TRBJ1-2 and V is TRBV19; the D gene is possibly TRBD1 (5 bases). CDR1 is LNHDA and CDR2 is SQIVND in the germline V gene (reference sequence). This CDR3 is 14 amino acids long. Trimming removed 5 bases at V and 5 bases at J, with 15 bases between.

CDR3 protein: CATSSSRGVGETQYF. DNA for the CDR3: TGTGCCACCAGCAGCTCTCGAGGGGTGGGGGAGACCCAGTACTTC. The rearrangement uses TRBV15 and TRBJ2-5; D is possibly TRBD1 or TRBD2 (5 bases each). The CDR3 has 15 residues. V was clipped by 3 bases and J by 5 bases, with 16 bases between them. Germline CDR1 is LNHNV and CDR2 is YYDKDF (reference sequence).

In this sample, this clonotype turned up a few times. V and J are TRBV10-2 and TRBJ2-3; possibly TRBD2 for D (6 bases). V was trimmed by 6 bases and J by 4 bases, leaving 17 bases between them. Germline assignment: CDR1 WSHSY and CDR2 SAAADI. CDR3 length equals 15 residues. The CDR3 DNA reads as TGCGCCAGCAGGGCCACGGGAGTTGGCGCAGATACGCAGTATTTT. It is translated as CASRATGVGADTQYF.

This clonotype was detected many times. The chain carries TRBV7-2 and TRBJ1-2; possible D gene TRBD1, 5 bases. CDR3 length: 15 residues. The germline CDR1 and CDR2 sequences are SGHTA and FQGNSA. The V gene lost 0 bases and the J gene lost 8 bases, with 16 bases spanning the gap. In DNA, the CDR3 is TGTGCCAGCAGCTTAGCGGGGGACGGCGGGGACGGCTACACCTTC. It codes for CASSLAGDGGDGYTF.

The genes are TRBV25-1 and TRBJ2-1; the D gene is possibly TRBD2 (5 bases). The germline gives CDR1 MGHDK, CDR2 SYGVNS. The CDR3 loop spans 13 amino acids. CDR3 in amino acids: CASARETGNEQFF. In nucleotides, the CDR3 is TGTGCTAGCGCGAGGGAGACTGGAAATGAGCAGTTCTTC.

Many counts were recorded for this clonotype. The chain employs TRBV25-1 and TRBJ1-4; D is undetermined. Germline loops: CDR1 MGHDK, CDR2 SYGVNS. The germline V and J ends were trimmed by 9 bases and 4 bases, with 6 bases remaining between them. This CDR3 has 11 residues. CDR3 bases: TGTGCCAGTCAGATTAATGAAAAACTGTTTTTT. Amino acid sequence: CASQINEKLFF.

As concerns this clonotype: Lacking the conserved final phenylalanine or tryptophan, this CDR3 likely reflects a read error. The chain has TRBV7-4 and TRBJ2-5; no definite D call. The CDR3 has 12 residues. In germline, CDR1 is SGHVT, CDR2 SQSDAQ. Trimming took 5 bases from V and 5 from J, leaving 9 bases between them. CDR3 DNA: TGTGCCAGCAGCCTCGGTGCGGAGACCCAGTACTCC. Amino acids: CASSLGAETQYS.

This clonotype has only one observation. The chain combines TRBV9 with TRBJ1-2; 7 nucleotides align to TRBD1. V trimming: 4 bases; J trimming: 6 bases; junction bases outside the gene matches: 6. Germline CDR1 reads SGDLS; CDR2 reads YYNGEE. This CDR3 contains 13 residues. The DNA for the CDR3 is TGTGCCAGCAGCCCGGGAGACAGGGATGGCTACACCTTC. This translates into CASSPGDRDGYTF.